The next 29 T cell receptor beta chains were all read from a single sample in a study of T cells expressing NK-cell markers. TCRdb re-called the 5' RACE reads; one entry per CDR3 protein, DNA not given. The ten top clones account for roughly 4.2%, within a sample of hundreds of thousands of distinct CDR3 sequences. Sequenced input: blood T cells: a sorted CD56 or NKG2C T cell subset, CD4+ or CD8+ T cells, or bulk PBMC T cells (not recorded which). The receptors here all came from a woman aged 18 to 75 in good health.

The chain's CDR3 is CASSQFEQGNQPQHF. This rearrangement joins TRBV4-2 to TRBJ1-5; TCRdb's D call of TRBD1 is untestable without DNA. Germline V gene lookup returns CDR1 LGHNA and CDR2 YNFKEQ. The CDR3 totals 15 residues.

The chain recombines TRBV5-1 with TRBJ1-1. CDR3 length: 13 residues. Germline CDR1 reads SGHRS; CDR2 reads YFSETQ. The CDR3 region is CASSLEANTEAFF.

This chain connects TRBV10-3 to TRBJ2-1; without DNA, the TCRdb call of TRBD2 cannot be checked. Germline V lookup: CDR1 ENHRY, CDR2 SYGVKD. The CDR3 runs to 16 residues. Here the CDR3 reads CAISEITSGIGNEQFF.

The gene calls are TRBV27 and TRBJ1-1; TCRdb's assignment of TRBD1 cannot be checked, as there is no DNA. Germline V CDR1 and CDR2: MNHEY, SMNVEV (reference sequence). The CDR3 has 17 residues. The CDR3 is CASSLTGTGGGNTEAFF.

This chain uses TRBV4-1 with TRBJ1-2. The CDR3 covers 15 residues. Germline V CDR1 and CDR2: MGHRA, YSYEKL. CDR3 residues: CASSQDGRATYGYTF.

The rearrangement joins TRBV7-2 to TRBJ2-1; TCRdb's D gene call, TRBD2, goes unchecked for lack of DNA. Germline CDR1 reads SGHTA; CDR2 reads FQGNSA. The CDR3 is 15 residues long. The CDR3 loop reads CASSAGTQAYNEQFF. Combining the CDR3 with reference TRBV7-2 and TRBJ2-1 gives the whole variable domain GAGVSQSPSNKVTEKGKDVELRCDPISGHTALYWYRQSLGQGLEFLIYFQGNSAPDKSGLPSDRFSAERTGGSVSTLTIQRTQQEDSAVYLCASSAGTQAYNEQFFGPGTRLTVL.

The chain recombines TRBV12-3 or TRBV12-4 with TRBJ2-1. CDR3 size: 13 residues. The CDR3 loop is CASSFPAAVEQFF.

The V and J genes are TRBV7-2 and TRBJ1-4; TCRdb names TRBD1, which stays unverified in the absence of DNA. The CDR3 loop spans 15 amino acids. The germline CDR1 and CDR2 sequences are SGHTA and FQGNSA. The CDR3 loop reads CASSPVGGHNEKLFF.

The V call is TRBV7-3, the J call TRBJ2-7. The CDR3 runs 13 residues. CDR1 and CDR2 (germline): SGHTA, FQGTGA. The CDR3 sequence is CASSLSTGDEQYF.

The chain recombines TRBV7-3 with TRBJ1-6; the TRBD1 assignment by TCRdb is unverifiable without DNA. Looked up from germline, CDR1 is SGHTA and CDR2 is FQGTGA. The CDR3 contains 14 residues. The CDR3 here is CASSLGRDNSPLHF.

The rearrangement links TRBV18 to TRBJ1-1. The germline V gene has CDR1 KGHSH and CDR2 LQKENI. This CDR3 has 15 residues. The chain's CDR3 is CASSPPGIGYTEAFF. Supplemented by reference TRBV18 and TRBJ1-1, the full variable domain reads NAGVMQNPRHLVRRRGQEARLRCSPMKGHSHVYWYRQLPEEGLKFMVYLQKENIIDESGMPKERFSAEFPKEGPSILRIQQVVRGDSAAYFCASSPPGIGYTEAFFGQGTRLTVV.

The chain employs TRBV7-3 and TRBJ2-3; TCRdb's D call of TRBD2 is untestable without DNA. CDR3 size: 12 residues. Per the germline V gene, CDR1 is SGHTA and CDR2 is FQGTGA. The CDR3: CASSSQRDTQYF.

This rearrangement joins TRBV20-1 to TRBJ1-3. CDR1 and CDR2 (germline): DFQATT, SNEGSKA (reference sequence). This CDR3 spans 13 amino acids. The CDR3 sequence: CSARDPSGNTIYF.

The rearrangement joins TRBV7-2 to TRBJ2-2. This CDR3 is 13 amino acids long. Germline CDR1 reads SGHTA; CDR2 reads FQGNSA. This CDR3 is CASSEIRTGELFF.

The V and J genes are TRBV6-5 and TRBJ2-1; the D gene TCRdb calls, TRBD1, cannot be checked with no DNA. Germline V gene lookup returns CDR1 MNHEY and CDR2 SVGAGI. The CDR3 spans 16 residues. The CDR3 here is CASSYSGTPSYNEQFF.

The chain couples TRBV7-2 to TRBJ2-3; TCRdb reports TRBD2, a call that lacks DNA to check it against. There are 17 residues in the CDR3. Looked up from germline, CDR1 is SGHTA and CDR2 is FQGNSA. CDR3 amino acids: CASSFGLAGGSIDTQYF. Full variable domain (missing parts from reference TRBV7-2 and TRBJ2-3): GAGVSQSPSNKVTEKGKDVELRCDPISGHTALYWYRQSLGQGLEFLIYFQGNSAPDKSGLPSDRFSAERTGGSVSTLTIQRTQQEDSAVYLCASSFGLAGGSIDTQYFGPGTRLTVL.

The chain is built from TRBV12-3 or TRBV12-4 and TRBJ2-1; TCRdb's D call of TRBD1 is untestable without DNA. This CDR3 is built from 15 residues. The CDR3 reads CASSLTGQGVNEQFF.

V gene TRBV28 combines with J gene TRBJ1-1; TCRdb reports TRBD1, a call that lacks DNA to check it against. Germline values: CDR1 MDHEN, CDR2 SYDVKM. CDR3 length: 15 residues. CDR3 in amino acids: CASRNYRRENTEAFF.

The chain couples TRBV7-9 to TRBJ1-1; there is no DNA to check the TCRdb D call of TRBD1. Germline V gives CDR1 SEHNR, CDR2 FQNEAQ (reference sequence). The length of the CDR3 is 12 residues. The CDR3 reads CASSSPGGQAFF.

The V call is TRBV7-3, the J call TRBJ1-1; TCRdb's D gene call, TRBD1, goes unchecked for lack of DNA. This CDR3 spans 13 amino acids. Germline V gives CDR1 SGHTA, CDR2 FQGTGA. This CDR3 reads CASSYRDGTEAFF.

This rearrangement joins TRBV6-8 to TRBJ2-7; there is no DNA to check the TCRdb D call of TRBD2. Looked up from germline, CDR1 is MNHGY and CDR2 is SAAAGT. The CDR3 has 15 residues. CDR3: CASSYGLLAGGEQYF.

The rearrangement uses TRBV3-1 and TRBJ2-3; TCRdb's D call, TRBD2, is unchecked because there is no DNA. CDR1 and CDR2 from the germline V gene are LGHDT and YNNKEL (reference sequence). The CDR3 extends over 15 amino acids. The CDR3 loop reads CASSQGGTPGLLKYF.

The chain combines TRBV18 with TRBJ1-2. The germline gives CDR1 KGHSH, CDR2 LQKENI. This CDR3 spans 15 amino acids. This CDR3 is CASSPPLSINYGYTF.

V gene TRBV6-1 combines with J gene TRBJ1-6; there is no DNA to check the TCRdb D call of TRBD1. CDR1 is MNHNS and CDR2 is SASEGT in the germline V gene. This CDR3 has 15 amino acids. CDR3 sequence: CASSERAGVISPLHF.

The genes are TRBV7-2 and TRBJ2-3; the D call of TRBD1 rests on TCRdb alone, since no DNA is present to check it. The CDR3 runs 15 residues. The germline V gene encodes CDR1 SGHTA and CDR2 FQGNSA. The CDR3 spells CASSFPGGWTDTQYF.

V usage is TRBV14 and J usage is TRBJ2-5; TCRdb's assignment of TRBD1 cannot be checked, as there is no DNA. The CDR3 loop spans 14 amino acids. The germline gives CDR1 SGHDN, CDR2 FVKESK. Here the CDR3 reads CASSHPDGKETQYF.

J is TRBJ1-5 and V is TRBV27. This CDR3 region has 15 residues. The germline gives CDR1 MNHEY, CDR2 SMNVEV (reference sequence). The CDR3 spells CASSPGRAGDQPQHF.

The V and J genes are TRBV11-2 and TRBJ2-7; TCRdb indicates TRBD1, and absent DNA this call remains unverified. The CDR3 is made up of 16 amino acids. Germline CDR1 SGHAT, CDR2 FQNNGV. CDR3 loop: CASSFGARTGYYEQYF.

CDR3: CASTAFPESEQFF. The V gene is TRBV12-3 or TRBV12-4, the J gene TRBJ2-1; TCRdb calls TRBD2, which cannot be checked without DNA. CDR3 length equals 13 residues.